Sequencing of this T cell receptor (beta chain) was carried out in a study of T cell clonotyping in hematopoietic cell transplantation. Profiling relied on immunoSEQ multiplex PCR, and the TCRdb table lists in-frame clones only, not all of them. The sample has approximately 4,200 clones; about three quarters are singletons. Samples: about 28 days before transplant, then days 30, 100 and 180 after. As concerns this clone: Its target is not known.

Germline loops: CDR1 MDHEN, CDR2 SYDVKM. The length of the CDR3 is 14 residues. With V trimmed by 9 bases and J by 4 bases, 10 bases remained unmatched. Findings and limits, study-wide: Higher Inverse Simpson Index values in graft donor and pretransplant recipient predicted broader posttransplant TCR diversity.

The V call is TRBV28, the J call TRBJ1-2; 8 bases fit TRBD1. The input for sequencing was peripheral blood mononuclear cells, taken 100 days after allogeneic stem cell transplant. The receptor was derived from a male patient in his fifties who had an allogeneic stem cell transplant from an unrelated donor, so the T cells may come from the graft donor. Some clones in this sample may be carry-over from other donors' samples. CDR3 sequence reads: CASNSGQASYGYTF. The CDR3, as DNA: TGTGCCAGTAATTCGGGACAGGCGTCCTATGGCTACACCTTC.